This T cell receptor beta chain was sequenced during a study of T cell responses to AZD1222 COVID-19 vaccine. General study findings and limits: Receipt of two AZD1222 doses was followed by a rise in Spike-specific TCR breadth and depth. The sample set comprised mostly white British donors with more females, and clonal diversity was possibly underestimated.

CDR3 size: 15 residues. From germline, CDR1 is MDHEN and CDR2 SYDVKM. Deletions cut 5 bases from V and 4 bases from J, with 17 bases between. In regard to this clone: The antigen remains unidentified.

Generated by immunoSEQ multiplex PCR, the TCRdb table keeps only in-frame clones and is missing some. The sample consists of some 150,000 clones, 70% to 90% of them appearing once. This chain links TRBV28 with TRBJ2-5, with D perhaps being TRBD1 or TRBD2 (6 bases each). Sequences were derived from peripheral blood, sampled on day 0 of AZD1222 vaccination. The sequence came from an adult in good health. DNA of the CDR3: TGTGCCAGCAGTAAAACCGGAGGGGGGTCAGAGACCCAGTACTTC. Protein sequence: CASSKTGGGSETQYF. Looking up the rest from reference TRBV28 and TRBJ2-5 gives the full variable domain: DVKVTQSSRYLVKRTGEKVFLECVQDMDHENMFWYRQDPGLGLRLIYFSYDVKMKEKGDIPEGYSVSREKKERFSLILESASTNQTSMYLCASSKTGGGSETQYFGPGTRLLVL.